These 30 T cell receptor beta chains were sequenced from one sample in a study of Ad26.COV2.S vaccination and SARS-CoV-2 variants. Described treatment: 15 to 20 received Ad26.COV2.S at low or high dose, single or two shots; five or six received placebo; per-sample allocation not given. Vaccine and placebo recipients were sampled on day 63 after the first injection. Some clones are missing from TCRdb's copy, which holds only in-frame ones; the method was immunoSEQ multiplex PCR. The table has under 500,000 clones, approximately 92% seen once; the top ten hold approximately 1.7%. The sequencing used peripheral blood, collected in a trial of Ad26.COV2.S vaccine versus placebo. The receptor set was obtained from a person between 18 and 59 years old who received the Ad26.COV2.S COVID-19 vaccine or a placebo.

V gene TRBV7-6 combines with J gene TRBJ2-3, with TRBD1 matching over 7 bases. V trimming: 3 bases; J trimming: 0 bases; junction bases outside the gene matches: 3. There are 15 residues in the CDR3. The V gene's germline CDR1 is SGHVS and CDR2 FNYEAQ. CDR3 sequence (DNA): TGTGCCAGCAGCTTCCGGGACAGTAGCACAGATACGCAGTATTTT. Its translation: CASSFRDSSTDTQYF.

This chain uses TRBV6-6 with TRBJ2-1, with 7 nucleotides matching TRBD1. V was clipped by 4 bases and J by 0 bases; unmatched bases: 3. Germline CDR1 MNHNY, CDR2 SVGAGI (reference sequence). The CDR3 totals 15 residues. CDR3 DNA: TGTGCCAGCAGTTTCCGGGACAGCTCCTACAATGAGCAGTTCTTC. Its protein is CASSFRDSSYNEQFF.

V and J are TRBV7-6 and TRBJ1-5, with D hard to call. Per germline, CDR1 SGHVS and CDR2 FNYEAQ. The CDR3 length is 15 residues. The ends were cut back, 2 bases at V and 0 bases at J, with 8 bases in the middle. The CDR3 reads CASSLSADSNQPQHF. In nucleotides, the CDR3 is TGTGCCAGCAGCTTATCTGCCGATAGCAATCAGCCCCAGCATTTT.

CDR3 region: CASSSRDSSYEQYF. For the CDR3, the DNA is TGTGCCAGCAGCTCCCGGGACAGCTCCTACGAGCAGTACTTC. V and J are TRBV13 and TRBJ2-7, with 7 bases matching TRBD1. Trimming cost V 4 bases and J 0 bases; bases outside gene matches: 3. Germline V CDR1 and CDR2: PRHDT, FYEKMQ (reference sequence). CDR3 length: 14 amino acids.

As DNA, the CDR3 is TGTGCCAGCAATACAGGGGCCGATGAAGCTTTCTTT. Translating it yields CASNTGADEAFF. The chain carries TRBV19 and TRBJ1-1; 7 nucleotides align to TRBD1. Unmatched junction bases numbered 8, after V lost 9 bases and J lost 7 bases. Per the germline V gene, CDR1 is LNHDA and CDR2 is SQIVND (reference sequence). The CDR3 sequence is 12 residues long.

The chain combines TRBV7-9 with TRBJ1-2, with D possibly TRBD1 on 5 matching bases. This CDR3 has 14 residues. The V gene lost 5 bases and the J gene lost 8 bases, with 18 bases spanning the gap. CDR1 is SEHNR, CDR2 FQNEAQ, per germline (reference sequence). The CDR3, as DNA: TGTGCCAGCAGCACCATGCGGGACTCTGGGGGCTACACCTTC. This sequence encodes CASSTMRDSGGYTF.

CDR3 amino acids: CASSLVAYEQYF. The CDR3 coding sequence is TGTGCCAGCAGTTTGGTAGCCTACGAGCAGTACTTC. The rearrangement joins TRBV6-2 or TRBV6-3 to TRBJ2-7; D is ambiguous. CDR3 length: 12 residues. Germline V gene sequence: CDR1 MNHEY, CDR2 SVGEGT. Trimming pared 4 bases from V and 2 bases from J, leaving 6 bases between.

The gene calls are TRBV18 and TRBJ1-4; TRBD1 agrees at 7 bases. Germline V lookup: CDR1 KGHSH, CDR2 LQKENI. This CDR3 is built from 14 residues. Unmatched junction bases numbered 7, after V lost 5 bases and J lost 7 bases. The CDR3 region is CASSDSRTGEKLFF. The CDR3 DNA sequence: TGTGCCAGCTCAGATTCCCGGACAGGTGAAAAACTGTTTTTT.

The gene calls are TRBV30 and TRBJ1-2, with D perhaps matching TRBD1 (6 bases). V lost 0 bases, J lost 3 bases, and 14 bases lay in between. CDR1 is GTSNPN, CDR2 SVGIG, per germline (reference sequence). CDR3 length: 15 amino acids. The CDR3 coding sequence is TGTGCCTGGAGTGTGGCGTACCCAGGGGACTATGGCTACACCTTC. Translating gives CAWSVAYPGDYGYTF.

The chain uses TRBV7-9 and TRBJ2-1; TRBD1 might be the D (5 bases). The CDR3 spans 18 residues. The V end was cut by 5 bases, the J end by 4 bases, with 24 bases between. Germline CDR1 SEHNR, CDR2 FQNEAQ (reference sequence). CDR3 loop: CASSPKLGLTEKYNEQFF. The CDR3 coding sequence is TGTGCCAGCAGCCCGAAATTGGGGCTAACCGAAAAATACAATGAGCAGTTCTTC.

The genes are TRBV10-2 and TRBJ2-5; weak D call: TRBD2 (5 bases). The CDR3 loop spans 17 amino acids. V dropped 2 bases and J dropped 4 bases, with 20 bases sitting between them. Germline loops: CDR1 WSHSY, CDR2 SAAADI. The DNA for the CDR3 is TGCGCCAGCAGTGAGCCCAGGACGGCGGCCCTAGCAGAGACCCAGTACTTC. Amino acids: CASSEPRTAALAETQYF.

The chain joins TRBV4-3 to TRBJ2-3; D gene ambiguous. Germline CDR1 LGHNA, CDR2 YSLEER. V lost 1 base, J lost 5 bases, and 13 bases lay in between. CDR3 length: 15 residues. The CDR3 reads CASSQATRSGDTQYF. The CDR3 region has the DNA TGCGCCAGCAGCCAAGCCACGAGATCCGGAGATACGCAGTATTTT.

The chain links TRBV19 to TRBJ1-6, with 10 bases that match TRBD1. The CDR3 runs 16 residues. Germline V gene data show CDR1 as LNHDA and CDR2 as SQIVND (reference sequence). Unmatched junction bases numbered 9, after V lost 8 bases and J lost 5 bases. CDR3 sequence: CASSDRGLFNNSPLHF. The CDR3 DNA is TGTGCCAGTTCCGACAGGGGGCTCTTTAATAATTCACCCCTCCACTTT.

The chain joins TRBV7-2 to TRBJ2-3; D gene ambiguous. The V gene lost 3 bases and the J gene lost 2 bases, with 9 bases spanning the gap. The CDR3 runs 14 residues. Germline values: CDR1 SGHTA, CDR2 FQGNSA. The CDR3 DNA is TGTGCCAGCAGCTTTCGACTTATCACAGATACGCAGTATTTT. Its translation is CASSFRLITDTQYF.

The rearrangement uses TRBV7-2 and TRBJ1-4, with 8 bases identical to TRBD1. The CDR3 totals 17 residues. Germline CDR1 reads SGHTA; CDR2 reads FQGNSA. Trimming removed 5 bases from V and 0 bases from J; junction bases left unmatched: 8. The CDR3 DNA sequence: TGTGCCAGCAGCCAAAGGGACAGGAGCTCAACTAATGAAAAACTGTTTTTT. Protein sequence: CASSQRDRSSTNEKLFF.

This clone has more than one count but fewer than ten. V gene TRBV5-5 combines with J gene TRBJ1-2, with TRBD1 matching over 9 bases. J was trimmed by 4 bases and V by 0 bases; bases with no gene match: 7. This CDR3 spans 16 amino acids. Germline loops: CDR1 SGHKS, CDR2 YYEKEE (reference sequence). CDR3 DNA sequence: TGTGCCAGCAGCTTGGGGCCGGGACAGGGAATCTATGGCTACACCTTC. It is translated as CASSLGPGQGIYGYTF.

This clone was observed once. The chain uses TRBV28 and TRBJ2-7; tentatively, D is TRBD1 or TRBD2 (7 bases each). This CDR3 comprises 16 residues. V gave up 7 bases and J gave up 2 bases, with 21 bases separating them. Germline V gives CDR1 MDHEN, CDR2 SYDVKM. The CDR3 spells CASTPLKAGGAYEQYF. CDR3 sequence (DNA): TGTGCCAGCACCCCCCTTAAGGCAGGGGGGGCCTACGAGCAGTACTTC.

The gene calls are TRBV6-5 and TRBJ1-1, with a tentative D call TRBD1 (6 bases). The length of the CDR3 is 15 residues. V was clipped by 7 bases and J by 8 bases, with 23 bases between them. Germline values: CDR1 MNHEY, CDR2 SVGAGI. The CDR3 reads CASTFTRGKSTEAFF. CDR3 DNA sequence: TGTGCCAGCACCTTTACTAGGGGGAAGTCTACGGAAGCTTTCTTT.

This chain connects TRBV5-1 to TRBJ2-1; no clear D. The CDR3 spans 15 residues. V dropped 1 base and J dropped 10 bases, with 18 bases sitting between them. Germline V gives CDR1 SGHRS, CDR2 YFSETQ. The CDR3 sequence: CASSLSWAVPLEQFF. Written as DNA, the CDR3 is TGCGCCAGCAGCTTGAGCTGGGCGGTCCCGTTAGAGCAGTTCTTC.

The chain is built from TRBV19 and TRBJ2-1, with D uncertain. The CDR3 loop spans 13 amino acids. Germline CDR1 and CDR2: LNHDA and SQIVND (reference sequence). V was cut by 5 bases and J by 8 bases, with 13 bases left in between. The CDR3 DNA reads TGTGCCAGTAGTTACGGAGATTGGGATGAGCAGTTCTTC. Translating gives CASSYGDWDEQFF.

This clone has only one observation. The chain carries TRBV21-1 and TRBJ2-2. TRBV21-1 is an annotated pseudogene. This CDR3 has 13 amino acids. This CDR3 is CASSNRHTGELFF. The CDR3 DNA follows: TGTGCCAGCAGCAATCGACACACCGGGGAGCTGTTTTTT.

The genes are TRBV6-6 and TRBJ2-1; 16 positions match TRBD2. V lost 5 bases and J lost 0; bases outside the gene matches: 7. The CDR3 length is 19 residues. Germline lookup yields CDR1 MNHNY and CDR2 SVGAGI (reference sequence). CDR3 in amino acids: CASSRPGLAGGGSYNEQFF. In DNA, the CDR3 is TGTGCCAGCAGTCGACCGGGACTAGCGGGGGGGGGCTCCTACAATGAGCAGTTCTTC.

The chain links TRBV24-1 to TRBJ1-4, with D perhaps TRBD1 (6 bases). The V and J ends lost 0 bases and 4 bases respectively, with 14 bases between them. The V gene's germline CDR1 is KGHDR and CDR2 SFDVKD. The CDR3 is 17 residues long. The CDR3 here is CATSDLRVTGINEKLFF. In nucleotides, the CDR3 is TGTGCCACCAGTGATTTGCGGGTCACAGGGATTAATGAAAAACTGTTTTTT.

This clone was counted a single time. This rearrangement joins TRBV5-1 to TRBJ2-7; perhaps TRBD2 as D (6 bases). Germline V lookup: CDR1 SGHRS, CDR2 YFSETQ. V was pared by 1 base and J by 2 bases, with 10 bases between. The CDR3 covers 14 residues. CDR3 residues: CASSLTSHTYEQYF. The CDR3 DNA is TGCGCCAGCAGCTTGACTAGCCACACCTACGAGCAGTACTTC.

The chain recombines TRBV5-1 with TRBJ2-3; 7 nucleotides align to TRBD2. The CDR3 is 23 residues long. V trimming: 5 bases; J trimming: 2 bases; junction bases outside the gene matches: 32. Germline CDR1 and CDR2: SGHRS and YFSETQ. The CDR3 spells CASSSRSPPQRGGGVRATDTQYF. Here the CDR3 DNA reads TGCGCCAGCAGTTCCCGGTCCCCCCCCCAGCGGGGCGGAGGAGTGAGGGCCACAGATACGCAGTATTTT.

This chain uses TRBV6-5 with TRBJ1-3; maybe TRBD1 (6 bases). Germline V gene sequence: CDR1 MNHEY, CDR2 SVGAGI. The V gene lost 6 bases and the J gene lost 0 bases, with 12 bases spanning the gap. The CDR3 has 15 amino acids. As DNA, the CDR3 is TGTGCCAGCAGCAGGGGCAGTCGCTCTGGAAACACCATATATTTT. This translates into CASSRGSRSGNTIYF.

V usage is TRBV2 and J usage is TRBJ2-1; TRBD2 aligns across 12 bases. The CDR3 is made up of 12 amino acids. The germline V gene encodes CDR1 SNHLY and CDR2 FYNNEI. The ends lost 9 bases at V and 7 bases at J; junction bases unmatched: 1. The CDR3: CARGTSGNEQFF. The CDR3 nucleotides read TGTGCCAGAGGGACTAGCGGGAATGAGCAGTTCTTC. The full variable domain, in which reference TRBV2 and TRBJ2-1 provide the parts outside the CDR3, is EPEVTQTPSHQVTQMGQEVILRCVPISNHLYFYWYRQILGQKVEFLVSFYNNEISEKSEIFDDQFSVERPDGSNFTLKIRSTKLEDSAMYFCARGTSGNEQFFGPGTRLTVL.

CDR3 residues: CATSRGGSANEKLFF. In DNA form, the CDR3 reads TGTGCCACCAGCAGAGGAGGTTCGGCTAATGAAAAACTGTTTTTT. The gene calls are TRBV15 and TRBJ1-4; no clear D. CDR3 length equals 15 residues. CDR1 is LNHNV and CDR2 is YYDKDF in the germline V gene (reference sequence). With 1 base removed from V and 3 bases from J, the gap between germline ends came to 9 bases.

J is TRBJ2-1 and V is TRBV21-1. TRBV21-1 is a pseudogene locus. This CDR3 contains 11 residues. The CDR3 DNA reads TGTGCCAGCAGCAAAGGGCGAGAGCAGTTCTTC. Translating gives CASSKGREQFF.

V and J are TRBV5-1 and TRBJ1-1, with 7 positions matching TRBD1. V lost 2 bases and J lost 8; bases outside the gene matches: 9. The CDR3 contains 14 residues. In germline, CDR1 is SGHRS, CDR2 YFSETQ. The CDR3 loop reads CASSFGDGTVEAFF. CDR3 nucleotides: TGCGCCAGCAGCTTTGGAGACGGGACAGTCGAAGCTTTCTTT.